What follows is one T cell receptor (beta chain) and its context. Antigen specificity is unknown. This sample was taken from a study of graft-versus-host responses after intestinal transplantation. Study-level information: Recipients had transplants, and these were multivisceral, liver-intestinal, or isolated intestinal.

Sequencing was performed with immunoSEQ multiplex PCR; in TCRdb, only in-frame clones are kept and a portion is missing. Among tens of thousands of clones listed, just under 95% were seen once. The CDR3 runs to 15 residues. The germline CDR1 and CDR2 sequences are SGHRS and YFSETQ. The junction had 10 bases not matched to a gene; V was cut back by 4 bases and J by 4 bases. The sequence was obtained from a human donor who received an intestinal transplant. The chain combines TRBV5-1 with TRBJ1-1; TRBD1 agrees at 7 bases. The sequencing used unstimulated CD8+ T cells sorted from spleen or lymph node cells, collected before intestinal transplant. CDR3 loop: CASSLARGRRTEAFF. For the CDR3, the DNA is TGCGCCAGCAGCCTCGCTAGGGGGCGACGCACTGAAGCTTTCTTT.